These 20 T cell receptor beta chains came from one sample sequenced in a study of blood T cell repertoires in COVID-19. Using immunoSEQ multiplex PCR, the repertoire was profiled, and TCRdb retains in-frame clones only, with some absent. The sample yields 100,000 to 150,000 clones, approximately 86% seen once. The sequenced sample was peripheral blood. These receptors originate from a woman in her 70s with COVID-19, enrolled during active disease.

The chain links TRBV5-1 to TRBJ1-6; TRBD1 matches at 10 bases. Germline CDR1 and CDR2: SGHRS and YFSETQ. The CDR3 totals 15 residues. Trimming removed 3 bases from V and 6 bases from J; junction bases left unmatched: 3. The CDR3 region is CASSSGTGANSPLHF. CDR3 coding DNA: TGCGCCAGCAGCTCAGGGACAGGGGCTAATTCACCCCTCCACTTT.

J is TRBJ2-6 and V is TRBV28, with D unclear. This CDR3 region has 16 residues. The germline V gene has CDR1 MDHEN and CDR2 SYDVKM. V lost 6 bases and J 0 bases, leaving 12 bases between the germline ends. The CDR3 is CASRGRNPSGANVLTF. CDR3 sequence (DNA): TGTGCCAGCAGGGGCAGAAATCCCTCTGGGGCCAACGTCCTGACTTTC. Drawing the rest from reference TRBV28 and TRBJ2-6, the complete variable domain is DVKVTQSSRYLVKRTGEKVFLECVQDMDHENMFWYRQDPGLGLRLIYFSYDVKMKEKGDIPEGYSVSREKKERFSLILESASTNQTSMYLCASRGRNPSGANVLTFGAGSRLTVL.

The chain employs TRBV5-6 and TRBJ2-7; tentative D call: TRBD1 (5 bases). The V end was cut by 4 bases, the J end by 3 bases, with 23 bases between. Germline V CDR1 and CDR2: SGHDT, YYEEEE. This CDR3 contains 17 residues. The CDR3 spells CASSAHAPDRVIYEQYF. The DNA for the CDR3 is TGTGCCAGCAGCGCCCACGCCCCCGACAGAGTCATCTACGAGCAGTACTTC.

This clone has a single count. The V and J genes are TRBV7-2 and TRBJ2-3; 11 bases align to TRBD2. The CDR3 covers 18 residues. The V segment lost 0 bases and the J segment 6 bases; nucleotides outside the gene matches: 11. CDR1 is SGHTA, CDR2 FQGNSA, per germline. The CDR3 bases are TGTGCCAGCAGCTTAGCGCTAACAGGGCTAGCGGGGGGTGATACGCAGTATTTT. Translation: CASSLALTGLAGGDTQYF.

The J gene is TRBJ2-7, the V gene TRBV3-1 (or the pseudogene TRBV3-2); TRBD1 matches 7 bases. This CDR3 contains 14 residues. Germline V gives CDR1 LGHDT, CDR2 YNNKEL (reference sequence). Trimming cost V 4 bases and J 3 bases; bases outside gene matches: 6. CDR3 in DNA: TGTGCCAGCAGCCCCCGGGACAGAGGCTACGAGCAGTACTTC. Translated: CASSPRDRGYEQYF.

V usage is TRBV6-6 and J usage is TRBJ2-1; D is perhaps TRBD2 (6 bases). The V gene lost 5 bases and the J gene lost 4 bases, with 12 bases spanning the gap. The CDR3 contains 14 residues. Germline CDR1 reads MNHNY; CDR2 reads SVGAGI (reference sequence). The DNA of the CDR3 is TGTGCCAGCAGTGCCGCGGGGCCATACAATGAGCAGTTCTTC. Amino acid sequence: CASSAAGPYNEQFF.

The chain couples TRBV11-2 to TRBJ1-2; D may be TRBD1 (5 bases). From germline, CDR1 is SGHAT and CDR2 FQNNGV. Trimming removed 6 bases from V and 0 bases from J, with 17 bases in between. This CDR3 comprises 16 residues. The CDR3, as DNA: TGTGCCAGCAGGCTTGCGGGGGGGAAGGCTAACTATGGCTACACCTTC. Protein product: CASRLAGGKANYGYTF.

This chain uses TRBV27 with TRBJ2-2; TRBD2 agrees at 7 bases. This CDR3 contains 15 residues. The germline V gene encodes CDR1 MNHEY and CDR2 SMNVEV (reference sequence). Losses at the gene ends were 4 bases for V and 5 bases for J; bases not matched to a gene: 7. CDR3: CASSYKRGGTGELFF. CDR3 bases: TGTGCCAGCAGTTATAAGCGGGGAGGAACCGGGGAGCTGTTTTTT.

The chain combines TRBV28 with TRBJ1-2; D remains unclear. The CDR3 has 13 residues. Trimming pared 6 bases from V and 4 bases from J, leaving 12 bases between. The V gene's germline CDR1 is MDHEN and CDR2 SYDVKM. The CDR3 loop reads CASRSDATYGYTF. DNA for the CDR3: TGTGCCAGCAGGTCCGATGCTACCTATGGCTACACCTTC.

The CDR3 is CASSKACTGTGGTKGTEAFF. CDR3 sequence (DNA): TGTGCCAGCAGCAAGGCCTGCACCGGGACAGGGGGTACTAAGGGCACTGAAGCTTTCTTT. The rearrangement joins TRBV21-1 to TRBJ1-1; whether TRBD1, the table's D call, matches the DNA was not checked. TRBV21-1 is termed a pseudogene. This CDR3 has 20 amino acids.

This chain joins TRBV2 and TRBJ1-4; D perhaps matches TRBD1 (5 bases). V gave up 10 bases and J gave up 8 bases, with 20 bases separating them. CDR3 length: 14 amino acids. CDR1 SNHLY and CDR2 FYNNEI come from the germline V gene. The CDR3, as DNA: TGTGCCACCTTGTGGGGCCTCTCGGGCGAAAAACTGTTTTTT. Protein product: CATLWGLSGEKLFF.

The chain uses TRBV10-3 and TRBJ1-1; D is possibly TRBD1 (5 bases). Germline values: CDR1 ENHRY, CDR2 SYGVKD. The CDR3 consists of 19 residues. The ends were cut back, 4 bases at V and 0 bases at J, with 24 bases in the middle. The CDR3 region is CAISGNTPAGLPLNTEAFF. The DNA for the CDR3 is TGTGCCATCAGTGGCAACACCCCGGCAGGGCTCCCCCTGAACACTGAAGCTTTCTTT.

The CDR3 is CASSFPRNTIYF. The CDR3 DNA reads as TGTGCCAGCAGCTTTCCCAGAAACACCATATATTTT. This rearrangement joins TRBV11-2 to TRBJ1-3; D is uncertain. The V gene lost 3 bases and the J gene lost 5 bases, with 5 bases spanning the gap. Germline loops: CDR1 SGHAT, CDR2 FQNNGV. The CDR3 contains 12 residues.

V gene TRBV19 combines with J gene TRBJ2-5, with 7 bases that match TRBD2. The V segment lost 7 bases and the J segment 5 bases; nucleotides outside the gene matches: 10. CDR3 length: 14 amino acids. CDR1 is LNHDA, CDR2 SQIVND, per germline (reference sequence). The DNA for the CDR3 is TGTGCCAGTAAGGTTGGGAGCGGGGTTGAGACCCAGTACTTC. This translates into CASKVGSGVETQYF.

In its sample, this clone was seen a few times. A read error may produce the germline difference seen at one junction end. The sample contains more than one DNA sequence encoding this CDR3. The chain combines TRBV29-1 with TRBJ2-5; D is perhaps TRBD2 (6 bases). This CDR3 is 14 amino acids long. Germline loops: CDR1 SQVTM, CDR2 ANQGSEA. The CDR3 region is CRVGGLGGGETQYF. The DNA for the CDR3 is TGCCGCGTTGGGGGACTGGGTGGGGGAGAGACCCAGTACTTC.

The chain uses TRBV30 and TRBJ1-4; weak D call: TRBD1 (5 bases). The CDR3 sequence is 14 residues long. Looked up from germline, CDR1 is GTSNPN and CDR2 is SVGIG (reference sequence). The V gene lost 0 bases and the J gene lost 8 bases, with 13 bases spanning the gap. The CDR3 sequence: CAWSVRRVEEKLFF. The CDR3 bases are TGTGCCTGGAGTGTACGCAGGGTGGAGGAAAAACTGTTTTTT.

This clone occurred once. The chain is built from TRBV7-2 and TRBJ1-2, with D unclear. The CDR3 contains 16 residues. V was trimmed by 1 base and J by 0 bases, leaving 12 bases between them. Germline assignment: CDR1 SGHTA and CDR2 FQGNSA. The CDR3 here is CASSLGQRRANYGYTF. CDR3 in DNA: TGTGCCAGCAGCTTAGGCCAGCGCCGAGCTAACTATGGCTACACCTTC.

The chain couples TRBV7-2 to TRBJ1-1; TRBD1 might be the D (5 bases). Trimming left V 5 bases short and J 1 base short, with 8 bases between. This CDR3 region has 13 residues. CDR1 is SGHTA and CDR2 is FQGNSA in the germline V gene. CDR3 DNA sequence: TGTGCCAGCAGCGCTACAGGGAACACTGAAGCTTTCTTT. Translation gives CASSATGNTEAFF.

This chain links TRBV7-9 with TRBJ1-5; TRBD1 aligns across 8 bases. The CDR3 contains 14 residues. The V segment lost 5 bases and the J segment 4 bases; nucleotides outside the gene matches: 4. Germline CDR1 SEHNR, CDR2 FQNEAQ (reference sequence). CDR3 bases: TGTGCCAGCAGCGCTACAGGGGGAAATCAGCCCCAGCATTTT. It specifies CASSATGGNQPQHF. Full variable domain (missing parts from reference TRBV7-9 and TRBJ1-5): DTGVSQNPRHKITKRGQNVTFRCDPISEHNRLYWYRQTLGQGPEFLTYFQNEAQLEKSRLLSDRFSAERPKGSFSTLEIQRTEQGDSAMYLCASSATGGNQPQHFGDGTRLSIL.

This sequence joins TRBV6-4 and TRBJ1-1; 8 bases match TRBD1. The CDR3 is made up of 15 amino acids. Germline CDR1 is MRHNA and CDR2 is SNTAGT. Trimming cost V 2 bases and J 1 base; bases outside gene matches: 3. The chain's CDR3 is CASSDAGQENTEAFF. The CDR3, as DNA: TGTGCCAGCAGTGACGCGGGACAGGAGAACACTGAAGCTTTCTTT.